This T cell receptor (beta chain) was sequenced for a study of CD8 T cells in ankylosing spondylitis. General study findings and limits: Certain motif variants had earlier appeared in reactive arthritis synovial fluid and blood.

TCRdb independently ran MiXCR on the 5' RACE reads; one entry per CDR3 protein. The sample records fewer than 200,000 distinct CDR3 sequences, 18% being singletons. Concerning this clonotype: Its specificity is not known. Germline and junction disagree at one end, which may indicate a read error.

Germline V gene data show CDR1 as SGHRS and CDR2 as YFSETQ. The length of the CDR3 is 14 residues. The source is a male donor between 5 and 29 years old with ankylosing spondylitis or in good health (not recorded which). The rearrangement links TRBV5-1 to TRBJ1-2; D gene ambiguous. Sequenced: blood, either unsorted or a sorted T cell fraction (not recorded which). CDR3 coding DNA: TGCGCCAGCAGCTTGGGGAAGATTACTTATGGCTACCCCTTC. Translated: CASSLGKITYGYPF.